The next 27 T cell receptor beta chains were all read from a single sample in a study of cytomegalovirus exposure and HLA in healthy donors. PCR involved 60 Vbeta and 13 Jbeta primers. TCRdb's copy holds only in-frame clones and misses some; the assay was immunoSEQ multiplex PCR. The table has about 98,000 clones, 80% to 85% seen once. The source material was PBMCs. These receptors came from a man aged 40-50 years in good health and CMV-seronegative.

The chain employs TRBV30 and TRBJ2-2; D gene ambiguous. Between the trimmed V and J ends, which lost 3 bases and 3 bases, there was a span of 5 bases. Germline loops: CDR1 GTSNPN, CDR2 SVGIG (reference sequence). The CDR3 loop spans 12 amino acids. The CDR3, as DNA: TGTGCCTGGAGCCCAGACACCGGGGAGCTGTTTTTT. This sequence encodes CAWSPDTGELFF.

The rearrangement uses TRBV5-6 and TRBJ1-1, with TRBD1 identical over 7 bases. With V trimmed by 3 bases and J by 11 bases, 10 bases remained unmatched. The CDR3 covers 13 residues. The germline V gene encodes CDR1 SGHDT and CDR2 YYEEEE. CDR3 protein: CASSSGDGTVAFF. The CDR3 DNA reads as TGTGCCAGCAGCTCGGGGGACGGGACAGTGGCTTTCTTT.

This chain links TRBV11-3 with TRBJ2-2; TRBD1 is a possible D gene (5 bases). V dropped 1 base and J dropped 0 bases, with 12 bases sitting between them. There are 17 residues in the CDR3. Germline-derived CDR1 and CDR2 are SGHNT and YENEEA. The CDR3 nucleotides are TGTGCCAGCAGCTTAGGCCAGGGCGGCGCGAACACCGGGGAGCTGTTTTTT. The encoded protein is CASSLGQGGANTGELFF.

The rearrangement uses TRBV5-1 and TRBJ2-4; D may be TRBD2 (6 bases). Trimming took 1 base from V and 8 from J, leaving 10 bases between them. Germline CDR1 SGHRS, CDR2 YFSETQ. The length of the CDR3 is 13 residues. CDR3 coding DNA: TGCGCCAGCAGCTTGTGGGAGGCGGACATTCAGTACTTC. The encoded protein is CASSLWEADIQYF.

The J gene is TRBJ1-5, the V gene TRBV30; TRBD1 agrees at 10 bases. The CDR3 spans 14 residues. Germline CDR1 is GTSNPN and CDR2 is SVGIG (reference sequence). The J segment lost 2 bases and the V segment lost 5 bases, leaving 3 bases of the junction unmatched. The CDR3 DNA reads TGTGCCTGGGGGACAGGGGATGGCAATCAGCCCCAGCATTTT. This sequence encodes CAWGTGDGNQPQHF. Full variable domain (outside the CDR3, taken from reference TRBV30 and TRBJ1-5): SQTIHQWPATLVQPVGSPLSLECTVEGTSNPNLYWYRQAAGRGLQLLFYSVGIGQISSEVPQNLSASRPQDRQFILSSKKLLLSDSGFYLCAWGTGDGNQPQHFGDGTRLSIL.

The chain uses TRBV5-6 and TRBJ1-2; a possible D gene is TRBD1 (5 bases). The length of the CDR3 is 15 residues. Trimming stripped 2 bases from V and 3 bases from J, with 14 bases between. CDR1 is SGHDT and CDR2 is YYEEEE in the germline V gene. The CDR3 nucleotides read TGTGCCAGCAGCTTAAGACAGCCCCTGGACTATGGCTACACCTTC. Its protein is CASSLRQPLDYGYTF.

This chain uses TRBV27 with TRBJ1-6; TRBD1 matches 7 bases. Germline CDR1 MNHEY, CDR2 SMNVEV (reference sequence). The CDR3 loop spans 19 amino acids. V shed 6 bases, J shed 6 bases, and the junction held 20 bases outside the gene matches. The CDR3 nucleotides are TGTGCCAGCAGCCGGGACACTTTTTCTCCTTCAGGGGGTAATTCACCCCTCCACTTT. Its protein product is CASSRDTFSPSGGNSPLHF.

CDR3 region: CASGPSGGAWGTQYF. CDR3 in DNA: TGTGCCAGCGGCCCTAGCGGGGGGGCCTGGGGGACCCAGTACTTC. The chain recombines TRBV11-1 with TRBJ2-5, with 12 bases identical to TRBD2. Trimming cost V 8 bases and J 7 bases; bases outside gene matches: 11. Germline CDR1 and CDR2: SGHAT and FQDESV (reference sequence). CDR3 length: 15 residues.

J is TRBJ2-3 and V is TRBV7-2, with TRBD2 matching over 11 bases. Unmatched junction bases numbered 7, after V lost 1 base and J lost 4 bases. The CDR3 spans 17 residues. The germline gives CDR1 SGHTA, CDR2 FQGNSA. CDR3 nucleotide sequence: TGTGCCAGCAGCTTAGAGGGTAGCGGGGGGGCCGCAGATACGCAGTATTTT. Its translation: CASSLEGSGGAADTQYF.

This sequence joins TRBV7-8 and TRBJ1-3; possible D gene TRBD1, 5 bases. The germline V gene has CDR1 SGHVS and CDR2 FQNEAQ. V was cut by 5 bases and J by 1 base, with 12 bases left in between. The CDR3 spans 15 residues. The CDR3 protein is CASSPRVGSGNTIYF. The DNA for the CDR3 is TGTGCCAGCAGCCCCAGGGTCGGGTCTGGAAACACCATATATTTT.

The chain employs TRBV6-4 and TRBJ1-2; 11 nucleotides line up with TRBD1. The J segment lost 7 bases and the V segment lost 3 bases, leaving 4 bases of the junction unmatched. The CDR3 runs 14 residues. Germline V gene data show CDR1 as MRHNA and CDR2 as SNTAGT. The CDR3 is CASSEGTGGFGYTF. CDR3 nucleotides: TGTGCCAGCAGTGAAGGGACAGGGGGTTTTGGCTACACCTTC.

The V gene is TRBV14, the J gene TRBJ2-6; 8 bases are shared with TRBD2. V lost 6 bases and J lost 13; bases outside the gene matches: 14. This CDR3 is built from 15 residues. Germline V gene lookup returns CDR1 SGHDN and CDR2 FVKESK. CDR3 amino acids: CASSLTGGTQGVLTF. The CDR3 DNA reads TGTGCCAGCAGTCTGACGGGGGGGACCCAAGGGGTCCTGACTTTC.

J is TRBJ1-1 and V is TRBV20-1; D uncertain. The CDR3 length is 11 residues. V lost 2 bases and J 6 bases, leaving 7 bases between the germline ends. The germline V gene encodes CDR1 DFQATT and CDR2 SNEGSKA (reference sequence). DNA for the CDR3: TGCAGTGCTAGACCAGAGGCTGAAGCTTTCTTT. Protein sequence: CSARPEAEAFF.

As regards this clone: Other DNA sequences within the sample encode an identical CDR3. The CDR3 DNA reads as TGTGCCAGTAGTATTGGGAGAAACACTGAAGCTTTCTTT. Encoded protein: CASSIGRNTEAFF. The gene calls are TRBV19 and TRBJ1-1; D remains unclear. Germline V gene data show CDR1 as LNHDA and CDR2 as SQIVND (reference sequence). The CDR3 sequence is 13 residues long. The V gene lost 3 bases and the J gene lost 2 bases, with 7 bases spanning the gap.

The rearrangement links TRBV5-8 to TRBJ1-3; no firm D call. Trimming pared 4 bases from V and 0 bases from J, leaving 11 bases between. CDR1 is SGHTS, CDR2 YDEGEE, per germline. The CDR3 has 15 residues. In DNA form, the CDR3 reads TGTGCCAGCAGCATACAGCTAACCTCTGGAAACACCATATATTTT. It specifies CASSIQLTSGNTIYF. The whole variable domain, filled in from reference TRBV5-8 and TRBJ1-3, reads EAGVTQSPTHLIKTRGQQATLRCSPISGHTSVYWYQQALGLGLQFLLWYDEGEERNRGNFPPRFSGRQFPNYSSELNVNALELEDSALYLCASSIQLTSGNTIYFGEGSWLTVV.

CDR3 region: CASSRDRTYSNQPQHF. The CDR3 DNA is TGTGCCAGCAGCCGGGACAGAACATATAGCAATCAGCCCCAGCATTTT. This rearrangement joins TRBV27 to TRBJ1-5, with TRBD1 matching 7 bases. CDR3 length: 16 residues. Trimming removed 6 bases from V and 0 bases from J; junction bases left unmatched: 8. Per the germline V gene, CDR1 is MNHEY and CDR2 is SMNVEV (reference sequence).

V is TRBV28 and J is TRBJ2-7; TRBD2 aligns across 7 bases. This CDR3 has 15 amino acids. V shed 2 bases, J shed 0 bases, and the junction held 4 bases outside the gene matches. CDR1 is MDHEN and CDR2 is SYDVKM in the germline V gene. The CDR3 reads CASSLLRGSSYEQYF. The CDR3 DNA reads as TGTGCCAGCAGTTTACTGCGGGGGAGCTCCTACGAGCAGTACTTC. Full variable domain (missing parts from reference TRBV28 and TRBJ2-7): DVKVTQSSRYLVKRTGEKVFLECVQDMDHENMFWYRQDPGLGLRLIYFSYDVKMKEKGDIPEGYSVSREKKERFSLILESASTNQTSMYLCASSLLRGSSYEQYFGPGTRLTVT.

The chain couples TRBV5-6 to TRBJ1-2; D is undetermined. This CDR3 comprises 16 residues. Trimming took 4 bases from V and 4 from J, leaving 20 bases between them. CDR1 and CDR2 (germline): SGHDT, YYEEEE. CDR3 coding DNA: TGTGCCAGCAGCCTGGGCACCGGGAGGGATACCTATGGCTACACCTTC. Translation: CASSLGTGRDTYGYTF.

V gene TRBV9 combines with J gene TRBJ2-2; D is possibly TRBD1 (6 bases). The germline V and J ends were trimmed by 3 bases and 6 bases, with 15 bases remaining between them. CDR1 SGDLS and CDR2 YYNGEE come from the germline V gene. The CDR3 totals 15 residues. The CDR3 DNA sequence: TGTGCCAGCAGCGAGGGCCCCACAGGGCCCGGGGAGCTGTTTTTT. Residues: CASSEGPTGPGELFF.

The chain couples TRBV5-4 to TRBJ2-5, with 8 bases matching TRBD1. Germline loops: CDR1 SGHNT, CDR2 YYREEE (reference sequence). The J segment lost 5 bases and the V segment lost 4 bases, leaving 16 bases of the junction unmatched. The CDR3 contains 17 residues. CDR3 DNA: TGTGCCAGCAGCGTAAACAGGGGGACTCAGATTAGGGAGACCCAGTACTTC. The encoded protein is CASSVNRGTQIRETQYF.

The rearrangement uses TRBV2 and TRBJ1-5; D perhaps matches TRBD1 (6 bases). With 4 bases removed from V and 2 bases from J, the gap between germline ends came to 12 bases. This CDR3 has 15 residues. Germline loops: CDR1 SNHLY, CDR2 FYNNEI. This chain's CDR3 is CASSVWDKGNQPQHF. The CDR3 DNA follows: TGTGCCAGCAGTGTCTGGGACAAGGGCAATCAGCCCCAGCATTTT.

The J gene is TRBJ1-6, the V gene TRBV4-1; no clear D. Trimming took off 1 base at V and 7 bases at J, with 11 bases between the two ends. The germline V gene encodes CDR1 MGHRA and CDR2 YSYEKL. The CDR3 length is 15 residues. This chain's CDR3 is CASSQAPTNNSPLHF. CDR3 bases: TGCGCCAGCAGCCAAGCCCCGACAAACAATTCACCCCTCCACTTT.

The chain carries TRBV21-1 and TRBJ2-7; TRBD2 reflects the table's D call only, with no check against the DNA. TRBV21-1 is designated a pseudogene. CDR3 size: 13 residues. This chain's CDR3 is CASSNGELGEQYF. The DNA for the CDR3 is TGTGCCAGCAGTAATGGGGAGCTGGGCGAGCAGTACTTC.

This chain connects TRBV6-5 to TRBJ1-1, with no clear D. V was clipped by 6 bases and J by 5 bases, with 16 bases between them. Germline lookup yields CDR1 MNHEY and CDR2 SVGAGI. The CDR3 contains 14 residues. CDR3: CASSIDGRGTEAFF. CDR3 in DNA: TGTGCCAGCAGCATTGACGGAAGAGGGACTGAAGCTTTCTTT.

The V call is TRBV19, the J call TRBJ2-7, with D possibly matching TRBD1 (7 bases). This CDR3 contains 13 residues. Germline lookup yields CDR1 LNHDA and CDR2 SQIVND (reference sequence). V was cut by 8 bases and J by 4 bases, with 15 bases left in between. The CDR3 reads CASCRGEGYEQYF. For the CDR3, the DNA is TGTGCCAGTTGCAGGGGGGAAGGATACGAGCAGTACTTC.

This chain links TRBV7-2 with TRBJ2-5; possible D gene TRBD1, 6 bases. The end of the DNA aligns better with TRBJ2-7, so the J call may be wrong. This CDR3 region has 14 residues. CDR1 is SGHTA, CDR2 FQGNSA, per germline. CDR3 protein: CASSLGGTTYEQYF. The CDR3, as DNA: TGTGCCAGCAGCTTAGGAGGGACAACCTACGAGCAGTACTTC.

The sample holds a few counts of this clone. The chain uses TRBV25-1 and TRBJ1-1; D ambiguous. Germline V CDR1 and CDR2: MGHDK, SYGVNS. The V gene lost 5 bases and the J gene lost 7 bases, with 8 bases spanning the gap. This CDR3 has 11 amino acids. The CDR3 region is CASSRLDEAFF. The CDR3 region has the DNA TGTGCCAGCAGTAGACTAGATGAAGCTTTCTTT.